The clone carrying this TCR beta chain was detected many times. The data derive from a study of T cells in Graves' hyperthyroidism and ophthalmopathy. What was amplified from RNA transcripts were TCR beta CDR3 regions. Carried out on the TCR CDR3, a first-round RT-PCR used the HTBI primer set. TCRdb reprocessed the multiplex PCR reads with MiXCR, giving one entry per CDR3 protein. This table holds a few hundred thousand distinct CDR3 sequences, around 21% found once. Trimming cost V 11 bases and J 4 bases, with 14 bases left between them. CDR3 length equals 12 residues. Germline V lookup: CDR1 MDHEN, CDR2 SYDVKM.

What was sequenced was blood. This TCR was recovered from a man younger than 35 with Graves' hyperthyroidism. The J gene is TRBJ1-1, the V gene TRBV28, with D maybe TRBD1 (5 bases). The CDR3 reads CALAGRGTEAFF. The CDR3 coding sequence is TGTGCCCTCGCGGGGAGGGGCACTGAAGCTTTCTTT.